The rows below give T cell receptor beta chains drawn from one sample of a study of blood T cell repertoires in COVID-19. The protocol was immunoSEQ multiplex PCR, while the TCRdb copy is restricted to in-frame clones and leaves out a portion. The data contain roughly 230,000 clones, about four fifths of them singletons. Input material: PBMCs or T cells enriched from blood (not recorded which). All receptors derive from a man aged 45-65 years who had recovered from COVID-19. The CDR3 runs from the conserved cysteine through the conserved F or W. A D gene is named only where the DNA matches it firmly. The size of a clone is reported for some rows only, either as once, few or many, or as a class for expanded clones.

J	size	D	V	CDR3	DNA
TRBJ2-5	once	NA	TRBV9	CASSVAPGAETQYF	TGTGCCAGCAGCGTAGCTCCAGGGGCCGAGACCCAGTACTTC
TRBJ2-1	NA	TRBD2	TRBV28	CASKGAGGGEYEQFF	TGTGCCAGCAAGGGTGCGGGGGGAGGAGAGTATGAGCAGTTCTTC
TRBJ1-2	few	NA	TRBV5-1	CASSLDLIRSGGYTF	TGCGCCAGCAGCTTGGATTTGATTCGCTCGGGTGGCTACACCTTC
TRBJ1-2	many	NA	TRBV18	CASSQARENHGYTF	TGTGCCAGCTCCCAGGCTCGGGAAAACCATGGCTACACCTTC
TRBJ2-5	NA	TRBD1	TRBV6-2/TRBV6-3	CASSYSIGDRGRETQYF	TGTGCCAGCAGTTACTCGATTGGCGACAGGGGGCGCGAGACCCAGTACTTC
TRBJ1-5	NA	TRBD1	TRBV7-2	CASSLGGQGVRLHQPQHF	TGTGCCAGCAGCTTAGGGGGACAGGGGGTACGCCTCCATCAGCCCCAGCATTTT
TRBJ2-1	NA	TRBD2	TRBV9	CASSPGTNYNEQFF	TGTGCCAGCAGCCCCGGGACTAACTACAATGAGCAGTTCTTC
TRBJ1-4	NA	TRBD1	TRBV9	CASSVGGTGSEKLFF	TGTGCCAGCAGCGTAGGGGGGACAGGGAGTGAAAAACTGTTTTTT
TRBJ2-7	NA	TRBD2	TRBV19	CASSMGLALSYEQYF	TGTGCCAGTAGTATGGGACTAGCGCTATCCTACGAGCAGTACTTC
TRBJ1-6	NA	NA	TRBV11-3	CASRREGGYNSPLHF	TGTGCCAGCAGGCGCGAGGGCGGATACAATTCACCCCTCCACTTT
TRBJ1-1	NA	NA	TRBV20-1	CSARVRSEAFF	TGCAGTGCTAGAGTGAGATCTGAAGCTTTCTTT
TRBJ2-1	NA	TRBD1	TRBV5-1	CASQRGGPEQFF	TGCGCCAGCCAAAGAGGGGGCCCAGAGCAGTTCTTC
TRBJ2-5	NA	TRBD1	TRBV11-3	CASSFLGQGEETQYF	TGTGCCAGCAGCTTCCTTGGCCAGGGGGAGGAGACCCAGTACTTC
TRBJ1-6	NA	TRBD1	TRBV2	CASTGQGNSPLHF	TGTGCCAGCACGGGACAGGGAAATTCACCCCTCCACTTT
TRBJ1-1	NA	TRBD1	TRBV19	CASTDRGVQMNTEAFF	TGTGCCAGTACGGACAGGGGGGTGCAGATGAACACTGAAGCTTTCTTT
TRBJ1-6	NA	NA	TRBV5-1	CASSQDSVGSPLHF	TGCGCCAGCAGCCAGGACTCGGTTGGTTCACCCCTCCACTTT
TRBJ1-2	NA	NA	TRBV27	CASSFNGDGYTF	TGTGCCAGCAGTTTCAACGGAGATGGCTACACCTTC
TRBJ1-2	NA	NA	TRBV25-1	CASSEAQGKGGYTF	TGTGCCAGCAGTGAAGCCCAGGGTAAGGGTGGCTACACCTTC
TRBJ2-1	NA	NA	TRBV27	CASSPYGNEQFF	TGTGCCAGCAGCCCATACGGTAATGAGCAGTTCTTC
TRBJ1-3	NA	NA	TRBV9	CASSVEGRTIYF	TGTGCCAGCAGCGTAGAAGGGAGAACCATATATTTT
TRBJ1-1	NA	NA	TRBV29-1	CSVDDTEAFF	TGCAGCGTTGACGACACTGAAGCTTTCTTT
TRBJ1-6	NA	NA	TRBV19	CASSIPQKNSPLHF	TGTGCCAGTAGTATCCCACAGAAGAATTCACCCCTCCACTTT
TRBJ2-2	NA	NA	TRBV4-2	CASSQDPIGELFF	TGTGCCAGCAGCCAAGATCCCATCGGGGAGCTGTTTTTT